The 24 T cell receptor beta chains in this list originate from one sample, sequenced in a study of blood T cell repertoires in COVID-19. TCRdb keeps only in-frame clones here, not all; method: immunoSEQ multiplex PCR. The repertoire holds 200,000 to 250,000 clones, with 90% as singletons. Material: PBMCs or T cells enriched from blood (not recorded which). These receptors came from a man aged 25 to 40 who had been exposed to COVID-19.

The CDR3 region has the DNA TGTGCCAGCTGCCCGGACAGGGAGGACCAGCCCCAGCATTTT. Translating it yields CASCPDREDQPQHF. V is TRBV2 and J is TRBJ1-5; 8 positions match TRBD1. This CDR3 region has 14 residues. CDR1 and CDR2 from the germline V gene are SNHLY and FYNNEI. Trimming at V came to 8 bases and at J to 7 bases, leaving 10 bases not matched to a gene.

The J gene is TRBJ1-2, the V gene TRBV7-2; 7 nucleotides agree with TRBD1. J was trimmed by 4 bases and V by 0 bases; bases with no gene match: 8. This CDR3 is 16 amino acids long. The V gene's germline CDR1 is SGHTA and CDR2 FQGNSA. Here the CDR3 reads CASSLARGDSSYGYTF. The DNA for the CDR3 is TGTGCCAGCAGCTTAGCCCGAGGGGACAGCAGCTATGGCTACACCTTC.

This rearrangement joins TRBV7-9 to TRBJ2-1; no firm D call. The CDR3 contains 14 residues. Trimming took 2 bases from V and 9 from J, leaving 14 bases between them. Germline CDR1 and CDR2: SEHNR and FQNEAQ (reference sequence). The CDR3 sequence: CASSLPLSGGEQFF. CDR3 nucleotide sequence: TGTGCCAGCAGCTTACCTCTCTCGGGTGGTGAGCAGTTCTTC.

The table lists this clone with a few counts. The chain carries TRBV7-9 and TRBJ2-6; D perhaps matches TRBD2 (5 bases). Germline values: CDR1 SEHNR, CDR2 FQNEAQ (reference sequence). This CDR3 region has 17 residues. With 1 base removed from V and 0 bases from J, the gap between germline ends came to 10 bases. CDR3 coding DNA: TGTGCCAGCAGCTTAGTTTCGGGGTACTCTGGGGCCAACGTCCTGACTTTC. Translating it yields CASSLVSGYSGANVLTF.

The chain recombines TRBV24-1 with TRBJ2-2, with a weak D call TRBD2 (5 bases). The germline V and J ends were trimmed by 7 bases and 7 bases, with 9 bases remaining between them. Per the germline V gene, CDR1 is KGHDR and CDR2 is SFDVKD. This CDR3 has 12 residues. The CDR3 DNA reads as TGTGCCACCAGCACGGGGTACGGGGAGCTGTTTTTT. Translated: CATSTGYGELFF.

Only one count was recorded for this clone. V is TRBV30 and J is TRBJ1-5, with D possibly being TRBD1 (6 bases). V was trimmed by 5 bases and J by 7 bases, leaving 15 bases between them. Germline V gene lookup returns CDR1 GTSNPN and CDR2 SVGIG (reference sequence). The CDR3 runs to 13 residues. Written as DNA, the CDR3 is TGTGCCTGGGAGGGGGGGGCCGGACAGCCCCAGCATTTT. Protein sequence: CAWEGGAGQPQHF.

The rearrangement uses TRBV7-9 and TRBJ1-6, with 7 bases fitting TRBD1. The CDR3 length is 15 residues. The V gene end was trimmed by 5 bases and the J gene end by 7 bases; junction bases not matched to a gene: 8. CDR1 and CDR2 (germline): SEHNR, FQNEAQ (reference sequence). In DNA, the CDR3 is TGTGCCAGCAGCGAAAACAGGGGTTCGAATTCACCCCTCCACTTT. Its protein is CASSENRGSNSPLHF.

V is TRBV5-1 and J is TRBJ2-5, with D perhaps TRBD2 (5 bases). Germline CDR1 and CDR2: SGHRS and YFSETQ. The CDR3 is 15 amino acids. The germline V and J ends were trimmed by 5 bases and 2 bases, with 16 bases remaining between them. The CDR3 loop reads CASSHRGAEQETQYF. The DNA for the CDR3 is TGCGCCAGCAGTCACCGGGGAGCGGAGCAAGAGACCCAGTACTTC.

V and J are TRBV10-3 and TRBJ2-1, with 9 positions matching TRBD2. The length of the CDR3 is 13 residues. V lost 11 bases to trimming and J lost 6 bases; unmatched junction nucleotides: 8. Germline V gene lookup returns CDR1 ENHRY and CDR2 SYGVKD. As DNA, the CDR3 is TGTGCCCCCAAGGCGGGGGGGCCCAATGAGCAGTTCTTC. It is translated as CAPKAGGPNEQFF.

This clone has just a few counts. The genes are TRBV3-1 (or the pseudogene TRBV3-2) and TRBJ1-2, with D tentatively TRBD1 (6 bases). The CDR3 runs 14 residues. Trimming took 5 bases from V and 1 from J, leaving 11 bases between them. Looked up from germline, CDR1 is LGHDT and CDR2 is YNNKEL (reference sequence). The CDR3 region is CASSTRQDNYGYTF. CDR3 bases: TGTGCCAGCAGCACGAGACAGGATAACTATGGCTACACCTTC.

This clone was detected only once. The chain is built from TRBV14 and TRBJ2-1; D is possibly TRBD1 (6 bases). The V gene's germline CDR1 is SGHDN and CDR2 FVKESK. The germline V and J ends were trimmed by 1 base and 5 bases, with 12 bases remaining between them. The CDR3 has 15 residues. The CDR3 reads CASSQGWGPDNEQFF. CDR3 nucleotides: TGTGCCAGCAGCCAAGGGTGGGGGCCCGACAATGAGCAGTTCTTC.

The CDR3 nucleotides are TGTGCCAGCAGCCCCGAACGCCTAGCGGGGGGGCCCGAGGAGCAGTTCTTC. It is translated as CASSPERLAGGPEEQFF. This rearrangement joins TRBV13 to TRBJ2-1, with 12 bases that match TRBD2. CDR1 and CDR2 from the germline V gene are PRHDT and FYEKMQ (reference sequence). This CDR3 has 17 amino acids. V was pared by 5 bases and J by 10 bases, with 15 bases of the junction left unmatched.

This chain links TRBV5-4 with TRBJ2-5; TRBD2 matches 9 bases. CDR1 is SGHNT and CDR2 is YYREEE in the germline V gene (reference sequence). The CDR3 sequence is 16 residues long. The trim removed 7 bases at V and 1 base at J, leaving 11 bases unmatched. DNA for the CDR3: TGTGCCAGCGCGAGACGCGGGGGGGTACTCCAAGAGACCCAGTACTTC. This gives the protein CASARRGGVLQETQYF.

V and J are TRBV11-2 and TRBJ1-4; D not certain. The V gene's germline CDR1 is SGHAT and CDR2 FQNNGV. This CDR3 spans 14 amino acids. Deletions cut 4 bases from V and 3 bases from J, with 9 bases between. The CDR3 sequence is CASSSRAANEKLFF. CDR3 DNA sequence: TGTGCCAGCAGCTCGAGGGCGGCTAATGAAAAACTGTTTTTT.

The gene calls are TRBV12-3 or TRBV12-4 and TRBJ1-6; 9 bases align to TRBD1. J lost 10 bases, V lost 5 bases, and 0 bases had no gene match. The CDR3 contains 12 residues. The DNA for the CDR3 is TGTGCCAGCAGTACAGGGGGCTCACCCCTCCACTTT. Translating it yields CASSTGGSPLHF.

This chain connects TRBV14 to TRBJ2-7; D remains unclear. The CDR3 has 13 amino acids. V lost 4 bases and J 0 bases, leaving 7 bases between the germline ends. Germline lookup yields CDR1 SGHDN and CDR2 FVKESK. The CDR3 loop is CASSPMSSYEQYF. CDR3 nucleotides: TGTGCCAGCAGCCCCATGAGCTCCTACGAGCAGTACTTC.

The V gene is TRBV5-6, the J gene TRBJ2-1, with D uncertain. The germline V gene has CDR1 SGHDT and CDR2 YYEEEE. Deletions cut 3 bases from V and 0 bases from J, with 19 bases between. This CDR3 spans 18 amino acids. CDR3 coding DNA: TGTGCCAGCAGCTCAACTCCAGGCGCGCAGTTCTCCTACAATGAGCAGTTCTTC. Its protein product is CASSSTPGAQFSYNEQFF.

This chain connects TRBV5-4 to TRBJ1-1; D is uncertain. The CDR3 spans 16 residues. Between the trimmed V and J ends, which lost 1 base and 0 bases, there was a span of 13 bases. CDR1 and CDR2 (germline): SGHNT, YYREEE (reference sequence). The CDR3 protein is CASSLRAGPLNTEAFF. The DNA of the CDR3 is TGTGCCAGCAGCTTGAGAGCAGGCCCCCTGAACACTGAAGCTTTCTTT.

The V gene is TRBV3-1 (or the pseudogene TRBV3-2), the J gene TRBJ2-3; 8 nucleotides align to TRBD2. The germline V gene encodes CDR1 LGHDT and CDR2 YNNKEL (reference sequence). The CDR3 consists of 16 residues. The junction had 10 bases not matched to a gene; V was cut back by 5 bases and J by 3 bases. The CDR3 DNA is TGTGCCAGCAGCTCAAAGGGCGGGGGGACGACAGATACGCAGTATTTT. It translates to CASSSKGGGTTDTQYF.

This clone was observed a single time. The chain couples TRBV7-2 to TRBJ2-3, with D perhaps TRBD2 (7 bases). Germline V gene lookup returns CDR1 SGHTA and CDR2 FQGNSA. The CDR3 length is 17 residues. Trimming cost V 1 base and J 0 bases, with 14 bases left between them. The CDR3 loop reads CASSLERGGASTDTQYF. In nucleotides, the CDR3 is TGTGCCAGCAGCTTAGAGAGGGGGGGCGCTAGCACAGATACGCAGTATTTT.

V usage is TRBV6-5 and J usage is TRBJ2-3; D is perhaps TRBD2 (5 bases). Germline V gene sequence: CDR1 MNHEY, CDR2 SVGAGI. V was cut by 5 bases and J by 5 bases, with 14 bases left in between. This CDR3 is 14 amino acids long. The CDR3, as DNA: TGTGCCAGCAGTCCCCTAACGGGGAGAGATACGCAGTATTTT. As protein: CASSPLTGRDTQYF.

The chain links TRBV6-5 to TRBJ1-4; D unresolved. Per the germline V gene, CDR1 is MNHEY and CDR2 is SVGAGI. The CDR3 is 14 residues long. V was clipped by 5 bases and J by 4 bases, with 11 bases between them. CDR3: CASSKSLGNEKLFF. DNA of the CDR3: TGTGCCAGCAGTAAGAGCCTAGGTAATGAAAAACTGTTTTTT.

The chain is built from TRBV18 and TRBJ1-2, with D hard to call. CDR1 and CDR2 from the germline V gene are KGHSH and LQKENI. This CDR3 has 11 amino acids. Trimming shortened V by 3 bases and J by 8 bases, and 7 bases separated the two germline ends. This chain's CDR3 is CASSPPGGYTF. The DNA for the CDR3 is TGTGCCAGCTCACCCCCGGGGGGCTACACCTTC.

This clone was seen once. The V call is TRBV19, the J call TRBJ2-7; 11 bases line up with TRBD1. This CDR3 has 15 amino acids. J lost 5 bases, V lost 0 bases, and 3 bases had no gene match. CDR1 LNHDA and CDR2 SQIVND come from the germline V gene (reference sequence). The CDR3 DNA follows: TGTGCCAGTAGTATAGAGGACAGGGGGCTGCACGAGCAGTACTTC. Translating it yields CASSIEDRGLHEQYF.